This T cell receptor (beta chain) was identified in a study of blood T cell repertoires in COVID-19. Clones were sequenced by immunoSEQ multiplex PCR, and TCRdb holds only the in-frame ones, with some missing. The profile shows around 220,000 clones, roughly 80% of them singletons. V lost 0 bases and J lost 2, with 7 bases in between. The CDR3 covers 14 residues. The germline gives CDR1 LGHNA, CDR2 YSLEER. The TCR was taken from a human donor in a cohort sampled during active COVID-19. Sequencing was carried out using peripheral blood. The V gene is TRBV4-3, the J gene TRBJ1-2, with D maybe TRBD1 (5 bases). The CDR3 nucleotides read TGCGCCAGCAGCCAAGACTACAGGAACTATGGCTACACCTTC. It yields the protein CASSQDYRNYGYTF.